One and the same sample provided the 24 T cell receptor beta chains below, sequenced in a study of blood T cells in healthy people across ages. Through a sample-barcoded 5' primer and a J-beta primer mix, a second PCR was run for about 7 to 12 cycles. TCRdb analysed the 5' RACE reads with MiXCR anew, one entry per CDR3 protein. The sample shows over 750,000 distinct CDR3 sequences, just under 25% of them seen only once. This sample also belongs to another study, concerning T cells of mothers and their children.

The source material was blood. Source of these receptors: a boy between 5 and 17 years old in good health.

This chain uses TRBV29-1 with TRBJ2-2; perhaps TRBD1 as D (5 bases). Trimming took 7 bases from V and 5 from J, leaving 11 bases between them. There are 12 residues in the CDR3. CDR1 and CDR2 (germline): SQVTM, ANQGSEA. This CDR3 is CSASGSTGELFF. Here the CDR3 DNA reads TGCAGCGCATCAGGGTCGACCGGGGAGCTGTTTTTT.

This chain connects TRBV29-1 to TRBJ2-5; a possible D gene is TRBD1 (5 bases). The CDR3 has 14 amino acids. Trimming took 4 bases from V and 0 from J, leaving 12 bases between them. Germline V gene lookup returns CDR1 SQVTM and CDR2 ANQGSEA. Here the CDR3 reads CSVARTSDQETQYF. In nucleotides, the CDR3 is TGCAGCGTTGCCAGGACATCCGACCAAGAGACCCAGTACTTC. Variable domain in full (rest from reference TRBV29-1 and TRBJ2-5): SAVISQKPSRDICQRGTSLTIQCQVDSQVTMMFWYRQQPGQSLTLIATANQGSEATYESGFVIDKFPISRPNLTFSTLTVSNMSPEDSSIYLCSVARTSDQETQYFGPGTRLLVL.

This clonotype turned up a few times. The chain couples TRBV20-1 to TRBJ2-5; weak D call: TRBD1 (7 bases). CDR1 is DFQATT, CDR2 SNEGSKA, per germline (reference sequence). The V gene lost 5 bases and the J gene lost 10 bases, with 20 bases spanning the gap. The CDR3 runs to 13 residues. Here the CDR3 DNA reads TGCAGTGCTCCTAGCGAACGACAGGGCGGCCAGTACTTC. This codes for CSAPSERQGGQYF.

The chain couples TRBV6-1 to TRBJ2-5; TRBD1 agrees at 8 bases. The assigned J gene may be wrong: the sequence end matches TRBJ2-7 better. This CDR3 spans 16 amino acids. Germline lookup yields CDR1 MNHNS and CDR2 SASEGT. CDR3 residues: CASSADTGGLSYEQYF. The DNA of the CDR3 is TGTGCCAGCAGTGCGGATACAGGGGGATTAAGCTACGAGCAGTACTTC.

Of note for this clonotype: The conserved phenylalanine or tryptophan normally closing the CDR3 is absent here, so this likely arose from a read error. The chain uses TRBV27 and TRBJ2-5, with D unresolved. TRBJ2-7 explains the end of the DNA better; the J call may be wrong. CDR1 is MNHEY, CDR2 SMNVEV, per germline (reference sequence). This CDR3 has 14 amino acids. In DNA form, the CDR3 reads TGTGCCAGCAGTTACCGATCCTCCTCCTACGAGCAGTACCTC. The encoded protein is CASSYRSSSYEQYL.

This clonotype came up a few times. The rearrangement uses TRBV4-1 and TRBJ2-1, with 8 positions matching TRBD2. With V trimmed by 4 bases and J by 5 bases, 19 bases remained unmatched. This CDR3 contains 19 residues. Germline V gene lookup returns CDR1 MGHRA and CDR2 YSYEKL. This CDR3 reads CASSPPKGAQTSVNNEQFF. As DNA, the CDR3 is TGCGCCAGCAGCCCCCCGAAAGGAGCCCAGACTAGCGTCAACAATGAGCAGTTCTTC.

V and J are TRBV5-1 and TRBJ2-5; TRBD1 matches at 9 bases. CDR1 is SGHRS and CDR2 is YFSETQ in the germline V gene. The CDR3 loop spans 15 amino acids. V was pared by 0 bases and J by 5 bases, with 5 bases of the junction left unmatched. CDR3 nucleotide sequence: TGCGCCAGCAGCTTGGGGGACAGGGCTTCGGAGACCCAGTACTTC. Translating gives CASSLGDRASETQYF.

This clonotype was observed many times. The chain recombines TRBV28 with TRBJ1-5, with no clear D. CDR3 size: 12 residues. Germline loops: CDR1 MDHEN, CDR2 SYDVKM. The V and J ends lost 7 bases and 0 bases respectively, with 4 bases between them. The CDR3 DNA is TGTGCCAGCATCAGTAGCAATCAGCCCCAGCATTTT. It yields the protein CASISSNQPQHF.

This clonotype came up a few times. This chain uses TRBV15 with TRBJ2-5; perhaps TRBD1 as D (6 bases). Between the trimmed V and J ends, which lost 0 bases and 2 bases, there was a span of 13 bases. CDR3 size: 16 residues. Germline CDR1 and CDR2: LNHNV and YYDKDF (reference sequence). This CDR3 is CATSRDRGQEQETQYF. The DNA for the CDR3 is TGTGCCACCAGCAGAGATCGGGGACAAGAACAAGAGACCCAGTACTTC.

The V and J genes are TRBV24-1 and TRBJ2-5; the match to TRBD2 covers 9 bases. The J segment lost 4 bases and the V segment lost 1 base, leaving 6 bases of the junction unmatched. Germline CDR1 is KGHDR and CDR2 is SFDVKD. This CDR3 has 16 residues. For the CDR3, the DNA is TGTGCCACCAGTGATTTTAGCGGGAGAGGAGTAGAGACCCAGTACTTC. Its protein is CATSDFSGRGVETQYF.

This clonotype showed up just a few times. V and J are TRBV7-2 and TRBJ1-4; a possible D gene is TRBD1 (5 bases). V lost 1 base and J lost 12, with 9 bases in between. Looked up from germline, CDR1 is SGHTA and CDR2 is FQGNSA. The CDR3 loop spans 12 amino acids. CDR3 coding DNA: TGTGCCAGCAGCTTAGGGGGGGAAGAACTGTTTTTT. Protein sequence: CASSLGGEELFF.

The chain couples TRBV12-3 or TRBV12-4 to TRBJ2-3, with D perhaps being TRBD1 or TRBD2 (5 bases each). The CDR3 contains 12 residues. V dropped 5 bases and J dropped 11 bases, with 14 bases sitting between them. The CDR3 DNA reads TGTGCCAGCAGTCCGACAGCGGATGTGCAGTATTTT. Its translation: CASSPTADVQYF.

This sequence joins TRBV4-3 and TRBJ2-5; D uncertain. Near its end, the DNA agrees better with TRBJ2-7, so the J call may be wrong. The CDR3 is made up of 14 amino acids. CDR1 LGHNA and CDR2 YSLEER come from the germline V gene. The CDR3 DNA reads as TGCGCCAGCAGCCAAGGGGCTAACACCTACGAGCAGTACTTC. The encoded protein is CASSQGANTYEQYF.

The V and J genes are TRBV6-5 and TRBJ1-2; 9 bases match TRBD1. Germline loops: CDR1 MNHEY, CDR2 SVGAGI. V dropped 7 bases and J dropped 4; count of bases not matched to a gene: 4. CDR3 length: 13 amino acids. In DNA form, the CDR3 reads TGTGCCAGCAAGAGGACAGGGGTCTATGGCTACACCTTC. Protein product: CASKRTGVYGYTF.

V is TRBV7-9 and J is TRBJ2-5; maybe TRBD2 (5 bases). The V gene lost 5 bases and the J gene lost 4 bases, with 14 bases spanning the gap. The CDR3 spans 14 residues. Germline V gives CDR1 SEHNR, CDR2 FQNEAQ (reference sequence). The CDR3 loop is CASSPFGMGETQYF. Here the CDR3 DNA reads TGTGCCAGCAGCCCTTTCGGGATGGGAGAGACCCAGTACTTC.

J is TRBJ2-7 and V is TRBV20-1; D not resolved. The CDR3 loop spans 15 amino acids. V lost 0 bases and J 0 bases, leaving 12 bases between the germline ends. Germline CDR1 is DFQATT and CDR2 is SNEGSKA (reference sequence). CDR3 region: CSARDPGSYSYEQYF. In nucleotides, the CDR3 is TGCAGTGCTAGAGATCCAGGTAGCTACTCCTACGAGCAGTACTTC.

This clonotype was recorded a few times. A read error may account for a junction end that differs from germline. The V and J genes are TRBV19 and TRBJ2-5; D may be TRBD2 (6 bases). The DNA end lines up better with TRBJ2-1; the J call may be wrong. The V gene's germline CDR1 is LNHDA and CDR2 SQIVND (reference sequence). The CDR3 consists of 16 residues. The CDR3 sequence is CAGSMRGLPPVNEQFF. The CDR3 nucleotides are TGTGCCGGTAGTATGCGGGGACTGCCTCCTGTCAATGAGCAGTTCTTC.

The chain carries TRBV28 and TRBJ2-5; 11 bases fit TRBD2. Matching the DNA end better, TRBJ2-7 makes the J call doubtful. Germline CDR1 MDHEN, CDR2 SYDVKM. The CDR3 is made up of 15 amino acids. DNA for the CDR3: TGTGCCAGCAGTGCCGCACTAGCGGGGGTTTACGAGCAGTACTTC. It specifies CASSAALAGVYEQYF.

The sample holds a few counts of this clonotype. The CDR3, as DNA: TGTGCCAGCAGCCAACAAGTCAACTATGGCTACACCTTC. Protein sequence: CASSQQVNYGYTF. This chain connects TRBV12-3 or TRBV12-4 to TRBJ1-2; D not certain. The CDR3 sequence is 13 residues long. The V and J ends lost 6 bases and 2 bases respectively, with 10 bases between them.

This clonotype has a handful of counts. The V and J genes are TRBV9 and TRBJ1-1; maybe TRBD1 (5 bases). Germline lookup yields CDR1 SGDLS and CDR2 YYNGEE. The CDR3 is 15 amino acids. Deletions cut 0 bases from V and 1 base from J, with 10 bases between. The CDR3 DNA follows: TGTGCCAGCAGCGTAGTTGGGGGTTCGAACACTGAAGCTTTCTTT. Encoded protein: CASSVVGGSNTEAFF.

This clonotype appeared a few times. The V call is TRBV7-3, the J call TRBJ2-5; 7 bases align to TRBD2. The CDR3 consists of 14 residues. The germline V gene has CDR1 SGHTA and CDR2 FQGTGA. V was clipped by 5 bases and J by 4 bases; unmatched bases: 7. CDR3 nucleotides: TGTGCCAGCAGCCCAGGGACTAATGGAGAGACCCAGTACTTC. It codes for CASSPGTNGETQYF.

This chain connects TRBV28 to TRBJ2-5; D is perhaps TRBD1 (6 bases). The CDR3 is 18 amino acids. Germline V gives CDR1 MDHEN, CDR2 SYDVKM. Trimming removed 6 bases at V and 0 bases at J, with 23 bases between. The CDR3 protein is CASSPIPPGHAYQETQYF. CDR3 nucleotides: TGTGCCAGCAGCCCTATACCTCCGGGACACGCGTACCAAGAGACCCAGTACTTC.

V is TRBV3-1 and J is TRBJ2-7, with D hard to call. Germline values: CDR1 LGHDT, CDR2 YNNKEL (reference sequence). Trimming shortened V by 6 bases and J by 2 bases, and 11 bases separated the two germline ends. The CDR3 length is 13 residues. CDR3: CASSRSGPYEQYF. CDR3 nucleotides: TGTGCCAGCAGTCGATCCGGGCCCTACGAGCAGTACTTC.

As to this clonotype: A much larger clonotype is one base distant, so this may be a read error. The CDR3 sequence: CASSFGTENTEAFF. In nucleotides, the CDR3 is TGTGCCAGCAGTTTTGGGACAGAGAACACTGAAGCTTTCTTT. The chain combines TRBV12-3 or TRBV12-4 with TRBJ1-1, with TRBD1 matching 7 bases. Unmatched junction bases numbered 2, after V lost 3 bases and J lost 1 base. CDR3 length: 14 amino acids.